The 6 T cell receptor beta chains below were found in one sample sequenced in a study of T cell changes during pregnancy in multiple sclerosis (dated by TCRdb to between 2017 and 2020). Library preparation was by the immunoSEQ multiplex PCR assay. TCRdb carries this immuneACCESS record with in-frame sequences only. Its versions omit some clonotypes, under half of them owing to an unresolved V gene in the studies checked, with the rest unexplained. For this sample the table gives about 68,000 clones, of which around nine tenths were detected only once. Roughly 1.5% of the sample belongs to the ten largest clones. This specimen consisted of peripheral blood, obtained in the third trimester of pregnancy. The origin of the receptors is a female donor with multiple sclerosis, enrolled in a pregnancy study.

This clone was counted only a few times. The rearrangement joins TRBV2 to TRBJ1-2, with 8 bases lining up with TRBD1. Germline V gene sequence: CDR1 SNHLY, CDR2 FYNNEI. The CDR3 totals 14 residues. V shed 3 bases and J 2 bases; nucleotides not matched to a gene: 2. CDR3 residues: CASSERTGNYGYTF. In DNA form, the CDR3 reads TGTGCCAGCAGTGAGAGGACAGGGAACTATGGCTACACCTTC.

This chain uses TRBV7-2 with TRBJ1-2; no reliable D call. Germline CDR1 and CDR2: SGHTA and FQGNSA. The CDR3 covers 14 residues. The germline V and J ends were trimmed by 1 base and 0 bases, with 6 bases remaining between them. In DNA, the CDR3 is TGTGCCAGCAGCTTAGGTGGCCCTAACTATGGCTACACCTTC. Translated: CASSLGGPNYGYTF.

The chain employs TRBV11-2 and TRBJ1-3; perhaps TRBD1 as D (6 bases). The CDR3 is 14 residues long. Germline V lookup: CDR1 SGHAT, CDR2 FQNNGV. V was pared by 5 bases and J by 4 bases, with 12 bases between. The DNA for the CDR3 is TGTGCCAGCAGCCATACAGGGAGCGGAAACACCATATATTTT. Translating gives CASSHTGSGNTIYF.

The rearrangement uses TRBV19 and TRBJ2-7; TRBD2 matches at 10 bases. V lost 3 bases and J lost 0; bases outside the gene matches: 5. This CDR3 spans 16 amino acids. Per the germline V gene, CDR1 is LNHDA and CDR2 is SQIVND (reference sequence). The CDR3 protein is CASSITASGSSYEQYF. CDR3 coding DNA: TGTGCCAGTAGTATTACCGCTAGCGGGAGCTCCTACGAGCAGTACTTC.

Here the CDR3 reads CASSYSSGTDTQYF. The CDR3, as DNA: TGTGCCAGCAGTTACTCGTCAGGGACAGATACGCAGTATTTT. This rearrangement joins TRBV6-6 to TRBJ2-3; TRBD1 is a possible D gene (5 bases). This CDR3 spans 14 amino acids. Germline assignment: CDR1 MNHNY and CDR2 SVGAGI (reference sequence). The ends were cut back, 0 bases at V and 3 bases at J, with 7 bases in the middle.

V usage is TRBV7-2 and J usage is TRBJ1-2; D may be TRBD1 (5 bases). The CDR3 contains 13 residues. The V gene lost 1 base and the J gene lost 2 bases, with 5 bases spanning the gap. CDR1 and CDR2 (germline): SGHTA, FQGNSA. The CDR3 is CASSLGQNYGYTF. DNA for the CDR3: TGTGCCAGCAGCTTAGGACAGAACTATGGCTACACCTTC.